The 16 T cell receptor beta chains below come from one sample, sequenced in a study of cytomegalovirus exposure and HLA in healthy donors. Primers for the PCR totalled 60 Vbeta and 13 Jbeta. Clones were sequenced by immunoSEQ multiplex PCR, and TCRdb holds only the in-frame ones, with some missing. The sample yields about 190,000 clones, 80% to 90% seen once. Sequenced material: PBMCs. All receptors come from a woman under 40 in good health and CMV-seronegative.

The rearrangement links TRBV27 to TRBJ2-7; 8 bases are shared with TRBD1. Losses at the gene ends were 3 bases for V and 1 base for J; bases not matched to a gene: 5. Germline values: CDR1 MNHEY, CDR2 SMNVEV (reference sequence). There are 15 residues in the CDR3. CDR3 residues: CASSLRTGFSYEQYF. The DNA of the CDR3 is TGTGCCAGCAGTTTGAGGACAGGGTTTTCCTACGAGCAGTACTTC.

V is TRBV27 and J is TRBJ2-3, with TRBD1 matching 7 bases. The CDR3 runs to 13 residues. In germline, CDR1 is MNHEY, CDR2 SMNVEV (reference sequence). Germline trimming cut 2 bases from V and 5 bases from J; bases unmatched to any gene: 1. The CDR3 spells CASSLGQEDTQYF. The CDR3 DNA sequence: TGTGCCAGCAGTTTAGGACAGGAAGATACGCAGTATTTT.

The rearrangement links TRBV7-2 to TRBJ2-1, with D unclear. CDR1 and CDR2 (germline): SGHTA, FQGNSA. CDR3 length: 14 residues. V lost 5 bases, J lost 5 bases, and 13 bases lay in between. The CDR3 coding sequence is TGTGCCAGCAGCCTCACTACGTCCAACAATGAGCAGTTCTTC. Translation gives CASSLTTSNNEQFF.

This chain connects TRBV19 to TRBJ1-1; 7 bases match TRBD1. Germline-derived CDR1 and CDR2 are LNHDA and SQIVND (reference sequence). The junction had 7 bases not matched to a gene; V was cut back by 3 bases and J by 0 bases. The CDR3 is 16 residues long. CDR3 sequence (DNA): TGTGCCAGTAGTATTTTTACAGGGGCCCTGAACACTGAAGCTTTCTTT. Residues: CASSIFTGALNTEAFF.

This chain joins TRBV7-9 and TRBJ1-1; D is unresolved. There are 12 residues in the CDR3. Trimming removed 6 bases from V and 3 bases from J, with 8 bases in between. Germline V gene sequence: CDR1 SEHNR, CDR2 FQNEAQ (reference sequence). As DNA, the CDR3 is TGTGCCAGCAGGGGAGGCTACACTGAAGCTTTCTTT. It encodes CASRGGYTEAFF.

The CDR3 DNA reads TGTGCCAGTAGCGGGACTTTCAGCTACGAGCAGTACTTC. This sequence encodes CASSGTFSYEQYF. The chain uses TRBV19 and TRBJ2-7, with D tentatively TRBD2 (6 bases). The V gene lost 6 bases and the J gene lost 3 bases, with 12 bases spanning the gap. This CDR3 comprises 13 residues. The germline gives CDR1 LNHDA, CDR2 SQIVND (reference sequence).

The CDR3 sequence is CASSAQLINYGYTF. CDR3 DNA sequence: TGTGCCAGCAGTGCCCAACTCATTAACTATGGCTACACCTTC. V usage is TRBV6-1 and J usage is TRBJ1-2; D remains ambiguous. The CDR3 is 14 amino acids. V lost 4 bases to trimming and J lost 1 base, with 10 bases between them. CDR1 and CDR2 (germline): MNHNS, SASEGT.

This chain links TRBV28 with TRBJ2-3, with D tentatively TRBD1 (5 bases). This CDR3 contains 13 residues. CDR1 and CDR2 (germline): MDHEN, SYDVKM. The V end was cut by 6 bases, the J end by 6 bases, with 13 bases between. The CDR3 DNA sequence: TGTGCCAGCAGCCTTGGGGCAGTTGATACGCAGTATTTT. It specifies CASSLGAVDTQYF.

The rearrangement joins TRBV2 to TRBJ2-2; a weak D match, TRBD1 (6 bases). Trimming took off 7 bases at V and 0 bases at J, with 15 bases between the two ends. Per germline, CDR1 SNHLY and CDR2 FYNNEI. This CDR3 is 16 amino acids long. Here the CDR3 DNA reads TGTGCCAGCATCAGGAGTGGGGGCGCGAACACCGGGGAGCTGTTTTTT. As protein: CASIRSGGANTGELFF.

The rearrangement links TRBV5-1 to TRBJ2-1, with 7 bases lining up with TRBD1. The trim removed 4 bases at V and 2 bases at J, leaving 6 bases unmatched. Per germline, CDR1 SGHRS and CDR2 YFSETQ. The CDR3 is 15 residues long. CDR3 nucleotides: TGCGCCAGCAGCCCCGGGACAGAAACCTACAATGAGCAGTTCTTC. Its translation: CASSPGTETYNEQFF.

This sequence joins TRBV11-3 and TRBJ2-1, with a weak D call TRBD2 (5 bases). Trimming stripped 2 bases from V and 10 bases from J, with 9 bases between. CDR1 SGHNT and CDR2 YENEEA come from the germline V gene. There are 12 residues in the CDR3. The DNA for the CDR3 is TGTGCCAGCAGCTTATCAAGGGAGGAGCAGTTCTTC. Its translation: CASSLSREEQFF. The entire variable domain, with the rest obtained from reference TRBV11-3 and TRBJ2-1, is as follows: EAGVVQSPRYKIIEKKQPVAFWCNPISGHNTLYWYLQNLGQGPELLIRYENEEAVDDSQLPKDRFSAERLKGVDSTLKIQPAELGDSAVYLCASSLSREEQFFGPGTRLTVL.

This clone came up once. The genes are TRBV19 and TRBJ1-1; D perhaps matches TRBD1 (6 bases). Germline loops: CDR1 LNHDA, CDR2 SQIVND (reference sequence). CDR3 length: 12 amino acids. Trimming removed 3 bases from V and 6 bases from J, with 8 bases in between. CDR3 sequence (DNA): TGTGCCAGTAGTATCGGGGGGCCTGAAGCTTTCTTT. It specifies CASSIGGPEAFF.

J is TRBJ2-2 and V is TRBV2, with D possibly TRBD1 on 5 matching bases. Trimming removed 0 bases at V and 1 base at J, with 12 bases between. Germline V gene sequence: CDR1 SNHLY, CDR2 FYNNEI. The CDR3 has 17 amino acids. This CDR3 is CASSEAQGRGNTGELFF. As DNA, the CDR3 is TGTGCCAGCAGTGAAGCGCAGGGCAGAGGGAACACCGGGGAGCTGTTTTTT.

The rearrangement links TRBV2 to TRBJ1-1; no reliable D call. CDR1 and CDR2 from the germline V gene are SNHLY and FYNNEI. V was clipped by 5 bases and J by 1 base, with 11 bases between them. The CDR3 contains 14 residues. For the CDR3, the DNA is TGTGCCAGCAGTTGGAGGTCGGAGAACACTGAAGCTTTCTTT. This gives the protein CASSWRSENTEAFF.

This chain links TRBV23-1 with TRBJ2-7; 7 bases map to TRBD1. TRBV23-1 is identified as an open reading frame with a role that is uncertain. The ends lost 3 bases at V and 5 bases at J; junction bases unmatched: 13. This CDR3 has 16 residues. CDR3 sequence (DNA): TGCGCCAGCAGTCAGGTGAGAACAGGGGCAAGGAACGAGCAGTACTTC. It codes for CASSQVRTGARNEQYF.

The chain has TRBV5-1 and TRBJ2-7, with D possibly TRBD2 on 6 matching bases. With 3 bases removed from V and 6 bases from J, the gap between germline ends came to 19 bases. Germline CDR1 is SGHRS and CDR2 is YFSETQ. CDR3 size: 15 residues. CDR3 protein: CASSSRSGEAGEQYF. The CDR3 DNA is TGCGCCAGCAGCTCGAGATCGGGGGAGGCGGGCGAGCAGTACTTC.